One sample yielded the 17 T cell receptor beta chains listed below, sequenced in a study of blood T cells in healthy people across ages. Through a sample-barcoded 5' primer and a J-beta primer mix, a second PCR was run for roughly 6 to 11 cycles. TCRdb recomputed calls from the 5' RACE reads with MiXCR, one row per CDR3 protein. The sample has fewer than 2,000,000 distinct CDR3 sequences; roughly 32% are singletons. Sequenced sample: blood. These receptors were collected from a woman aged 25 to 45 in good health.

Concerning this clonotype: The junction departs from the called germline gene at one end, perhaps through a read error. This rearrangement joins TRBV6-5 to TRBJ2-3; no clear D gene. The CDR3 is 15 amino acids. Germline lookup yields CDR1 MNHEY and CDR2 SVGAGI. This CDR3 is CAGSPYLGSTDTQYF. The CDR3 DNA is TGTGCCGGCAGTCCCTACCTAGGGTCCACAGATACGCAGTATTTT.

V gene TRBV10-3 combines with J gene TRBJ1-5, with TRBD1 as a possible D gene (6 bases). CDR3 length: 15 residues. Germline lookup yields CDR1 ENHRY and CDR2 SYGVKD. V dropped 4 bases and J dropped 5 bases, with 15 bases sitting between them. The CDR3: CAISGGQRADQPQHF. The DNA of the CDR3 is TGTGCCATCAGTGGGGGGCAGAGGGCGGATCAGCCCCAGCATTTT.

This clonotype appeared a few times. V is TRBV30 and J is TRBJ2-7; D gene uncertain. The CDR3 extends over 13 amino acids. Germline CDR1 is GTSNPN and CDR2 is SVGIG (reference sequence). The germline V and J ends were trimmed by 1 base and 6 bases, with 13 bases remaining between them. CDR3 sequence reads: CAWSETPRGEQYF. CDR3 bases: TGTGCCTGGAGTGAAACGCCTAGAGGCGAGCAGTACTTC.

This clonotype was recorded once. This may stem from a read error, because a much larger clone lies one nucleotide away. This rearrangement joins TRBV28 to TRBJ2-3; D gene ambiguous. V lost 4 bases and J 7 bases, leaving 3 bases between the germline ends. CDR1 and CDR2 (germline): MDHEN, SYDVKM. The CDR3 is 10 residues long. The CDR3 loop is CASSSHTQYF. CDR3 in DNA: TGTGCCAGCAGTTCCCATACGCAGTATTTT.

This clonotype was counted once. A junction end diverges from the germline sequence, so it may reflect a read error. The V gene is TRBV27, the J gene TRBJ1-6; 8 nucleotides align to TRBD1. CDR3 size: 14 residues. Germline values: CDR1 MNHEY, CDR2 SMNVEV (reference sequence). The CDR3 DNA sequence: TGTACCAGCAGCCCTCAGGGGGCGAATTCACCCCTCCACTTT. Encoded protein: CTSSPQGANSPLHF.

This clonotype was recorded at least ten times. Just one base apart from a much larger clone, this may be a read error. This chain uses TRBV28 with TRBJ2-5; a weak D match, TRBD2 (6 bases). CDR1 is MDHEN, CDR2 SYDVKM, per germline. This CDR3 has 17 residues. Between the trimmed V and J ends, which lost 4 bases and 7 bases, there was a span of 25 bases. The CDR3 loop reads CASSSGGSTGLRTTQYF. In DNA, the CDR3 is TGTGCCAGCAGTTCCGGTGGATCCACAGGACTAAGGACGACCCAGTACTTC.

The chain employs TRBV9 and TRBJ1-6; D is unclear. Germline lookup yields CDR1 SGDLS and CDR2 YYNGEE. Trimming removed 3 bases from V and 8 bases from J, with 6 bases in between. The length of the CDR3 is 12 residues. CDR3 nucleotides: TGTGCCAGCAGCGCCGGGGATTCACCCCTCCACTTT. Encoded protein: CASSAGDSPLHF. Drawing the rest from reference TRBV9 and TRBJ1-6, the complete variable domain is DSGVTQTPKHLITATGQRVTLRCSPRSGDLSVYWYQQSLDQGLQFLIQYYNGEERAKGNILERFSAQQFPDLHSELNLSSLELGDSALYFCASSAGDSPLHFGNGTRLTVT.

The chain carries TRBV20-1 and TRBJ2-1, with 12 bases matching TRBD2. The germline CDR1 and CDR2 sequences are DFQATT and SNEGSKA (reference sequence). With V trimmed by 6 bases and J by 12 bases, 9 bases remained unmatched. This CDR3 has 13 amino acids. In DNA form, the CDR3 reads TGCAGTGCCACGCTAGCGGGAGGGGATGCGCAGTTCTTC. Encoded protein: CSATLAGGDAQFF.

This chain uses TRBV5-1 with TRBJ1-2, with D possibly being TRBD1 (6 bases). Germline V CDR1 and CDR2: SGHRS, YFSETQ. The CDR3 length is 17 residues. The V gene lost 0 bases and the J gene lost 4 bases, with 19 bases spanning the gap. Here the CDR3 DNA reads TGCGCCAGCAGCTTGGCCGGGGACACACTCCGAGGCTATGGCTACACCTTC. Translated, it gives CASSLAGDTLRGYGYTF.

DNA of the CDR3: TGTGCCAGCAGCTTAGCGCAAGCGGGAGGACAATACAATGAGCAGTTCTTC. This encodes CASSLAQAGGQYNEQFF. The V gene is TRBV11-2, the J gene TRBJ2-1, with 9 bases that match TRBD2. The CDR3 length is 17 residues. Germline CDR1 reads SGHAT; CDR2 reads FQNNGV. The ends lost 1 base at V and 4 bases at J; junction bases unmatched: 8.

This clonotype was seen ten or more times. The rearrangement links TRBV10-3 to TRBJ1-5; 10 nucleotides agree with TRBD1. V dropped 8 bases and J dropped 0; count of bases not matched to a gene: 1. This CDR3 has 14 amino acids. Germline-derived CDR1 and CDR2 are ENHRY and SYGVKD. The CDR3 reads CAIGTGDSNQPQHF. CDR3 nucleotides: TGTGCCATCGGGACAGGGGATAGCAATCAGCCCCAGCATTTT.

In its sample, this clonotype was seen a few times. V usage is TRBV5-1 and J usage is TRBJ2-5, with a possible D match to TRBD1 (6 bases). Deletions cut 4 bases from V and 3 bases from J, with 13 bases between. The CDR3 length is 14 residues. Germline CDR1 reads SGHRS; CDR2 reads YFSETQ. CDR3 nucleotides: TGCGCCAGCAGCCTTTACAGGGCAAAAGAGACCCAGTACTTC. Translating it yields CASSLYRAKETQYF.

CDR3 sequence reads: CASSEPRARETYEQYF. As DNA, the CDR3 is TGTGCCAGCAGTGAACCCAGAGCTAGGGAAACCTACGAGCAGTACTTC. The chain recombines TRBV6-1 with TRBJ2-7; D is ambiguous. CDR3 length: 16 residues. V was trimmed by 2 bases and J by 2 bases, leaving 16 bases between them. From germline, CDR1 is MNHNS and CDR2 SASEGT.

This CDR3 is CAGGKREGLADTQYF. The DNA for the CDR3 is TGCGCCGGCGGGAAGCGGGAGGGCCTCGCAGATACGCAGTATTTT. The chain joins TRBV10-2 to TRBJ2-3; TRBD2 matches 10 bases. V lost 11 bases and J lost 4; bases outside the gene matches: 12. This CDR3 has 15 residues. Looked up from germline, CDR1 is WSHSY and CDR2 is SAAADI.

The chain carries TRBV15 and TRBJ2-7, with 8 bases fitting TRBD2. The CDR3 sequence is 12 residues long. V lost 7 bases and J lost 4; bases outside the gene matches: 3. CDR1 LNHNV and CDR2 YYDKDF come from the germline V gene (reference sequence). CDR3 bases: TGTGCCACCAACTCGGGAGGGTACGAGCAGTACTTC. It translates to CATNSGGYEQYF.

CDR3 sequence (DNA): TGCAGTGCTAGGCCGCCGCTGTGGAACACTGAAGCTTTCTTT. It codes for CSARPPLWNTEAFF. V gene TRBV20-1 combines with J gene TRBJ1-1; no clear D gene. The CDR3 consists of 14 residues. V gave up 3 bases and J gave up 1 base, with 12 bases separating them. Germline V gene sequence: CDR1 DFQATT, CDR2 SNEGSKA (reference sequence).

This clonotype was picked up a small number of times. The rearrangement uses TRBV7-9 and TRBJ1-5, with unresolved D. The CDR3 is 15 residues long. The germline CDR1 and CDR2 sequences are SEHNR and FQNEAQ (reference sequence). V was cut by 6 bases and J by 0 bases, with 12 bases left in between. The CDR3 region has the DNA TGTGCCAGCAGTCCCGGTCCCAGTAGCAATCAGCCCCAGCATTTT. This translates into CASSPGPSSNQPQHF.